This record covers a single TCR beta chain. The antigen is unknown. The data originate from a study of CD8 T cells in ankylosing spondylitis. Study results and limitations: Earlier reports found some motif variants in synovial fluid and blood in reactive arthritis. Blood of patients with ankylosing spondylitis appeared to be characterized by a TCR beta motif of fewer than 10 highly homologous variants. Clones linked with disease were CD8+ and fairly uncommon in the peripheral blood.

Researchers built TCR beta libraries using quantitative 5'-RACE with molecular barcodes. TCRdb processed the 5' RACE reads anew with MiXCR; each CDR3 protein has one entry. This sample has roughly 700,000 distinct CDR3 sequences, with under 20% found just once. Germline-derived CDR1 and CDR2 are MDHEN and SYDVKM. The CDR3 has 17 residues. V was clipped by 2 bases and J by 4 bases; unmatched bases: 11. Sequencing was performed on blood, either unsorted or a sorted T cell fraction (not recorded which). The chain employs TRBV28 and TRBJ2-7; 10 bases match TRBD1. The clonotype was recovered from a male donor with ankylosing spondylitis. The CDR3 sequence: CASSLERLDRGRYEQYF. As DNA, the CDR3 is TGTGCCAGCAGTTTAGAGCGCCTAGACAGGGGGCGTTACGAGCAGTACTTC.